This passage covers 29 T cell receptor beta chains from one sample sequenced in a study of shared clonotypes between healthy human individuals. The table came from immunoSEQ multiplex PCR; TCRdb's copy has only in-frame clones and leaves some out. The data show roughly 1 million clones, approximately 72% seen once. The sample was memory CD4+ T cells sorted from blood. Subset reported: CD45RA-negative fraction. Every receptor here comes from a young man in good health.

The chain is built from TRBV28 and TRBJ1-2; 7 bases are a match to TRBD1. With V trimmed by 5 bases and J by 7 bases, 10 bases remained unmatched. The CDR3 consists of 14 residues. Germline V lookup: CDR1 MDHEN, CDR2 SYDVKM. The CDR3 loop is CASSLDREYSGYTF. The CDR3 DNA is TGTGCCAGCAGTCTCGACAGGGAGTATAGTGGCTACACCTTC.

This chain uses TRBV4-1 with TRBJ2-1; 8 nucleotides match TRBD2. V was clipped by 1 base and J by 7 bases; unmatched bases: 9. CDR1 is MGHRA and CDR2 is YSYEKL in the germline V gene. The CDR3 is made up of 16 amino acids. The CDR3 DNA follows: TGCGCCAGCAGCCAAGCTGAGCGGGGGCCGGGGAATGAGCAGTTCTTC. It codes for CASSQAERGPGNEQFF.

This sequence joins TRBV7-2 and TRBJ2-3, with 7 bases identical to TRBD1. The ends lost 1 base at V and 6 bases at J; junction bases unmatched: 10. Looked up from germline, CDR1 is SGHTA and CDR2 is FQGNSA. The CDR3 runs to 16 residues. The CDR3 nucleotides read TGTGCCAGCAGCTTAGTGGGGACAGCGTTTTGGGATACGCAGTATTTT. It specifies CASSLVGTAFWDTQYF. Full variable domain (outside the CDR3, taken from reference TRBV7-2 and TRBJ2-3): GAGVSQSPSNKVTEKGKDVELRCDPISGHTALYWYRQSLGQGLEFLIYFQGNSAPDKSGLPSDRFSAERTGGSVSTLTIQRTQQEDSAVYLCASSLVGTAFWDTQYFGPGTRLTVL.

DNA of the CDR3: TGTGCCAGCAGCCCGGACCAAAGCACCGGGGAGCTGTTTTTT. Its protein product is CASSPDQSTGELFF. The rearrangement uses TRBV6-4 and TRBJ2-2; D gene uncertain. With 6 bases removed from V and 4 bases from J, the gap between germline ends came to 12 bases. The germline V gene encodes CDR1 MRHNA and CDR2 SNTAGT. This CDR3 is built from 14 residues.

As for this clone: Additional DNA sequences in this sample encode the identical CDR3. The chain is built from TRBV5-1 and TRBJ1-4; 9 nucleotides agree with TRBD1. V lost 4 bases, J lost 3 bases, and 4 bases stayed unmatched. CDR3 length: 15 residues. Per germline, CDR1 SGHRS and CDR2 YFSETQ. The CDR3 here is CASSSGTGPNEKLFF. The CDR3 nucleotides read TGCGCCAGCAGCAGTGGGACAGGGCCTAATGAAAAACTGTTTTTT.

V is TRBV28 and J is TRBJ2-3; a weak D match, TRBD2 (6 bases). In germline, CDR1 is MDHEN, CDR2 SYDVKM. The V end was cut by 8 bases, the J end by 2 bases, with 14 bases between. The CDR3 has 14 residues. For the CDR3, the DNA is TGTGCCAGCGGGAGGCAGCTTTACACAGATACGCAGTATTTT. Protein sequence: CASGRQLYTDTQYF.

The chain carries TRBV5-1 and TRBJ2-3; D is unclear. The V gene lost 2 bases and the J gene lost 5 bases, with 3 bases spanning the gap. The CDR3 contains 11 residues. Germline CDR1 and CDR2: SGHRS and YFSETQ. This CDR3 is CASSFLDTQYF. The DNA of the CDR3 is TGCGCCAGCAGCTTCTTAGATACGCAGTATTTT.

CDR3 bases: TGTGCCAGCAGCTCCCCGAAGGAACGACAGCCCCAGCATTTT. Translating gives CASSSPKERQPQHF. J is TRBJ1-5 and V is TRBV7-8; D gene ambiguous. Deletions cut 4 bases from V and 7 bases from J, with 14 bases between. The CDR3 has 14 amino acids. Germline-derived CDR1 and CDR2 are SGHVS and FQNEAQ.

This chain links TRBV27 with TRBJ2-7, with D uncertain. V was pared by 2 bases and J by 3 bases, with 11 bases between. In germline, CDR1 is MNHEY, CDR2 SMNVEV (reference sequence). This CDR3 comprises 14 residues. The CDR3 region is CASSLRPSGYEQYF. CDR3 in DNA: TGTGCCAGCAGTTTAAGGCCTTCGGGCTACGAGCAGTACTTC.

The chain employs TRBV18 and TRBJ2-5; D gene ambiguous. This CDR3 is built from 13 residues. Trimming pared 5 bases from V and 6 bases from J, leaving 13 bases between. Germline values: CDR1 KGHSH, CDR2 LQKENI. The CDR3 reads CASSTSPPKTQYF. CDR3 in DNA: TGTGCCAGCTCAACCTCCCCCCCAAAGACCCAGTACTTC.

J is TRBJ1-4 and V is TRBV30; 7 nucleotides agree with TRBD1. The CDR3 is 18 amino acids. The trim removed 7 bases at V and 8 bases at J, leaving 25 bases unmatched. CDR1 is GTSNPN and CDR2 is SVGIG in the germline V gene (reference sequence). CDR3 sequence reads: CASLPQGGVLGSKEKLFF. CDR3 bases: TGTGCCTCCCTCCCGCAGGGGGGAGTCCTGGGGAGTAAAGAAAAACTGTTTTTT.

This chain uses TRBV7-9 with TRBJ1-3; D unclear. This CDR3 comprises 12 residues. V was shortened by 5 bases and J by 8 bases, with 10 bases between the two germline ends. Germline V gene sequence: CDR1 SEHNR, CDR2 FQNEAQ (reference sequence). The CDR3 loop is CASSVHRDTIYF. The CDR3 coding sequence is TGTGCCAGCAGCGTACACCGGGACACCATATATTTT.

The rearrangement uses TRBV7-2 and TRBJ2-3; D uncertain. Trimming took 6 bases from V and 5 from J, leaving 21 bases between them. CDR1 is SGHTA, CDR2 FQGNSA, per germline. This CDR3 spans 16 amino acids. CDR3 sequence reads: CASSFIPAISIDTQYF. The CDR3 DNA reads as TGTGCCAGCAGTTTCATACCGGCAATTTCGATAGATACGCAGTATTTT.

This chain connects TRBV19 to TRBJ2-7; possibly TRBD2 for D (6 bases). Trimming stripped 4 bases from V and 3 bases from J, with 10 bases between. Germline V gene lookup returns CDR1 LNHDA and CDR2 SQIVND (reference sequence). The CDR3 extends over 13 amino acids. In DNA, the CDR3 is TGTGCCAGTAGTAGGGAGGACGGCTACGAGCAGTACTTC. Protein product: CASSREDGYEQYF.

V and J are TRBV18 and TRBJ2-7, with D unresolved. This CDR3 contains 11 residues. Germline lookup yields CDR1 KGHSH and CDR2 LQKENI. The V and J ends lost 6 bases and 5 bases respectively, with 8 bases between them. CDR3 residues: CASSSVDEQYF. The CDR3 DNA reads TGTGCCAGCTCTTCCGTGGACGAGCAGTACTTC.

This sequence joins TRBV13 and TRBJ1-2; 8 bases line up with TRBD1. The V gene end was trimmed by 3 bases and the J gene end by 8 bases; junction bases not matched to a gene: 11. The CDR3 spans 15 residues. The germline gives CDR1 PRHDT, CDR2 FYEKMQ (reference sequence). The CDR3 reads CASSFRQGLRGGYTF. The CDR3 region has the DNA TGTGCCAGCAGCTTTCGACAGGGGCTACGAGGCGGCTACACCTTC.

The genes are TRBV2 and TRBJ2-1; D unresolved. The CDR3 loop spans 15 amino acids. Germline V gives CDR1 SNHLY, CDR2 FYNNEI. Deletions cut 5 bases from V and 7 bases from J, with 18 bases between. CDR3 coding DNA: TGTGCCAGCAGTAGGGCCTTAGCTGGTCAGAATGAGCAGTTCTTC. It yields the protein CASSRALAGQNEQFF. The full variable domain, rest sourced from reference TRBV2 and TRBJ2-1, is EPEVTQTPSHQVTQMGQEVILRCVPISNHLYFYWYRQILGQKVEFLVSFYNNEISEKSEIFDDQFSVERPDGSNFTLKIRSTKLEDSAMYFCASSRALAGQNEQFFGPGTRLTVL.

This clone was detected ten times or more. This sequence joins TRBV10-3 and TRBJ1-1; D is perhaps TRBD1 (6 bases). Germline V gives CDR1 ENHRY, CDR2 SYGVKD. The CDR3 is 14 residues long. Trimming left V 2 bases short and J 4 bases short, with 11 bases between. The CDR3 here is CAISETLDSTEAFF. DNA of the CDR3: TGTGCCATCAGTGAGACGCTGGACAGCACTGAAGCTTTCTTT.

This chain links TRBV19 with TRBJ1-3; D is unclear. V gave up 6 bases and J gave up 4 bases, with 28 bases separating them. The CDR3 loop spans 19 amino acids. CDR1 is LNHDA and CDR2 is SQIVND in the germline V gene (reference sequence). CDR3 sequence reads: CASSQGRTGLSAMGNTIYF. The CDR3 nucleotides read TGTGCCAGTAGCCAAGGCAGGACCGGGTTGAGTGCGATGGGAAACACCATATATTTT.

This chain connects TRBV7-6 to TRBJ1-4; D unclear. The CDR3 covers 13 residues. V was clipped by 1 base and J by 8 bases, with 8 bases between them. Germline CDR1 is SGHVS and CDR2 is FNYEAQ. In nucleotides, the CDR3 is TGTGCCAGCAGCTTAGGGGAACGCGAAAAACTGTTTTTT. It codes for CASSLGEREKLFF.

V gene TRBV9 combines with J gene TRBJ1-2; TRBD1 might be the D (5 bases). Germline V gene sequence: CDR1 SGDLS, CDR2 YYNGEE. The CDR3 covers 15 residues. Trimming pared 1 base from V and 7 bases from J, leaving 17 bases between. For the CDR3, the DNA is TGTGCCAGCAGCGTAATAGGGCAGGGAAAGAGTGGCTACACCTTC. This gives the protein CASSVIGQGKSGYTF.

The rearrangement uses TRBV6-5 and TRBJ2-1; D ambiguous. The length of the CDR3 is 13 residues. The germline gives CDR1 MNHEY, CDR2 SVGAGI. The ends were cut back, 9 bases at V and 4 bases at J, with 13 bases in the middle. As DNA, the CDR3 is TGTGCCAGTGGGGATGCGAGGTACAATGAGCAGTTCTTC. The encoded protein is CASGDARYNEQFF.

As to this clone: The sample carries other DNA sequences with the same CDR3. This chain joins TRBV6-1 and TRBJ1-5; 7 nucleotides align to TRBD1. Looked up from germline, CDR1 is MNHNS and CDR2 is SASEGT. V lost 2 bases to trimming and J lost 7 bases; unmatched junction nucleotides: 5. The CDR3 runs to 14 residues. CDR3 sequence: CASSETGVGQPQHF. CDR3 bases: TGTGCCAGCAGTGAAACAGGGGTCGGACAGCCCCAGCATTTT.

A word on this clone: This likely reflects a read error, since a far larger clone is one base away. This sample also contains other DNA sequences that code for the same CDR3. V usage is TRBV6-1 and J usage is TRBJ2-7, with D perhaps matching TRBD1 or TRBD2 (5 bases each). Germline-derived CDR1 and CDR2 are MNHNS and SASEGT. The CDR3 runs to 16 residues. CDR3 nucleotide sequence: TGTGCCAGCAGTGATCAGACGGGACGACACTCCTACGAGCAGTATTTC. It translates to CASSDQTGRHSYEQYF.

This clone turned up a few times. The V call is TRBV29-1, the J call TRBJ1-4; 9 bases are a match to TRBD1. CDR3 length equals 13 residues. V lost 6 bases and J lost 7; bases outside the gene matches: 6. The germline V gene has CDR1 SQVTM and CDR2 ANQGSEA. As DNA, the CDR3 is TGCAGCGTCGTCGGGACAGGGTTTGAAAAACTGTTTTTT. This encodes CSVVGTGFEKLFF.

V gene TRBV14 combines with J gene TRBJ2-5; 7 bases map to TRBD2. V lost 4 bases, J lost 5 bases, and 10 bases stayed unmatched. The CDR3 is made up of 15 amino acids. Germline lookup yields CDR1 SGHDN and CDR2 FVKESK. The CDR3 reads CASSPWGGFRETQYF. The CDR3 coding sequence is TGTGCCAGCAGCCCATGGGGGGGTTTTCGTGAGACCCAGTACTTC.

V gene TRBV5-1 combines with J gene TRBJ2-3; tentative D call: TRBD2 (6 bases). The CDR3 is 15 residues long. The V end was cut by 0 bases, the J end by 2 bases, with 10 bases between. The V gene's germline CDR1 is SGHRS and CDR2 YFSETQ. The CDR3 region has the DNA TGCGCCAGCAGCTTGGGCGGGGTACCCACAGATACGCAGTATTTT. It encodes CASSLGGVPTDTQYF.

The J gene is TRBJ2-3, the V gene TRBV6-1, with D perhaps matching TRBD1 (6 bases). This CDR3 spans 17 amino acids. The germline CDR1 and CDR2 sequences are MNHNS and SASEGT. The ends were cut back, 2 bases at V and 6 bases at J, with 21 bases in the middle. The CDR3, as DNA: TGTGCCAGCAGTGAAATGGTACAGGGTTGGACCCTCGATACGCAGTATTTT. This gives the protein CASSEMVQGWTLDTQYF.

V and J are TRBV2 and TRBJ2-7; D not resolved. The CDR3 totals 11 residues. The germline CDR1 and CDR2 sequences are SNHLY and FYNNEI. Trimming removed 6 bases from V and 7 bases from J, with 10 bases in between. CDR3 sequence reads: CASRANMEQYF. In DNA form, the CDR3 reads TGTGCCAGCAGGGCGAACATGGAGCAGTACTTC.